Presented here are 9 T cell receptor beta chains from one specimen sequenced in a study of control samples from healthy donors and cancer patients. The assay was immunoSEQ multiplex PCR, and TCRdb's table has in-frame clones only and misses some. Of roughly 130,000 clones listed, more than 80% were seen once; the top ten hold 2% to 2.5%. Sequenced: blood. The receptors shown here come from a man between 18 and 35 years old in good health.

The chain uses TRBV2 and TRBJ1-2; D is possibly TRBD1 (5 bases). CDR1 and CDR2 from the germline V gene are SNHLY and FYNNEI. V shed 0 bases and J shed 7 bases, with 12 bases lying between them. This CDR3 spans 14 amino acids. The CDR3 DNA is TGTGCCAGCAGTGAAGCCGGGACCCTGGGTGGCTACACCTTC. This encodes CASSEAGTLGGYTF.

For the CDR3, the DNA is TGTGCCAGTACCATGGGACAGCTTAGCAATCAGCCCCAGCATTTT. It encodes CASTMGQLSNQPQHF. The chain recombines TRBV19 with TRBJ1-5, with 7 bases matching TRBD1. The CDR3 loop spans 15 amino acids. The V segment lost 7 bases and the J segment 0 bases; nucleotides outside the gene matches: 6. Germline values: CDR1 LNHDA, CDR2 SQIVND (reference sequence).

The chain couples TRBV13 to TRBJ2-1; D may be TRBD2 (6 bases). V was trimmed by 2 bases and J by 5 bases, leaving 13 bases between them. The germline gives CDR1 PRHDT, CDR2 FYEKMQ (reference sequence). CDR3 length: 15 residues. The chain's CDR3 is CASSLRARGNNEQFF. In DNA form, the CDR3 reads TGTGCCAGCAGCTTACGGGCGCGGGGAAACAATGAGCAGTTCTTC.

The gene calls are TRBV7-2 and TRBJ2-2; D call uncertain. V shed 1 base and J shed 7 bases, with 7 bases lying between them. Germline values: CDR1 SGHTA, CDR2 FQGNSA. The CDR3 spans 13 residues. CDR3 sequence: CASSLVGVGELFF. CDR3 sequence (DNA): TGTGCCAGCAGCTTAGTAGGCGTCGGGGAGCTGTTTTTT.

The chain has TRBV10-3 and TRBJ1-3, with D unclear. Trimming took 3 bases from V and 0 from J, leaving 6 bases between them. The CDR3 runs 14 residues. The germline V gene encodes CDR1 ENHRY and CDR2 SYGVKD. The CDR3 loop reads CAISDELSGNTIYF. The CDR3 DNA follows: TGTGCCATCAGTGATGAGCTCTCTGGAAACACCATATATTTT.

V is TRBV24-1 and J is TRBJ1-5; D unresolved. The germline V gene encodes CDR1 KGHDR and CDR2 SFDVKD. The ends were cut back, 5 bases at V and 0 bases at J, with 1 base in the middle. This CDR3 is 12 amino acids long. CDR3 protein: CATSGSNQPQHF. Written as DNA, the CDR3 is TGTGCCACCAGTGGTAGCAATCAGCCCCAGCATTTT.

This clone was seen a handful of times. The CDR3 loop is CASRASAGGVNSPLHF. In DNA, the CDR3 is TGTGCCAGCAGGGCCTCGGCGGGGGGCGTAAATTCACCCCTCCACTTT. The rearrangement joins TRBV6-4 to TRBJ1-6, with D perhaps TRBD1 (6 bases). The CDR3 extends over 16 amino acids. Germline CDR1 reads MRHNA; CDR2 reads SNTAGT. Trimming removed 6 bases at V and 7 bases at J, with 19 bases between.

V and J are TRBV19 and TRBJ2-1, with TRBD2 matching over 13 bases. The J segment lost 9 bases and the V segment lost 4 bases, leaving 6 bases of the junction unmatched. Germline-derived CDR1 and CDR2 are LNHDA and SQIVND (reference sequence). The CDR3 extends over 15 amino acids. The CDR3: CASSRRTSGGGEQFF. The DNA of the CDR3 is TGTGCCAGTAGTAGGAGGACTAGCGGGGGTGGTGAGCAGTTCTTC.

The chain is built from TRBV5-1 and TRBJ2-1; no definite D call. Trimming took off 4 bases at V and 7 bases at J, with 18 bases between the two ends. Germline V gene data show CDR1 as SGHRS and CDR2 as YFSETQ. This CDR3 region has 15 residues. The CDR3 DNA sequence: TGCGCCAGCAGCCCGGACCCGGGTTCGGGTAATGAGCAGTTCTTC. Protein product: CASSPDPGSGNEQFF.